The clone carrying this T cell receptor (beta chain) turned up a few times. Its antigen is currently unknown. The sample comes from a study of CD8 T cells in ankylosing spondylitis. Study outcomes and limitations: Reactive arthritis synovial fluid and blood previously showed some of these motif variants. Blood of patients with ankylosing spondylitis appeared to be characterized by a TCR beta motif of eight highly homologous variants. Significant enrichment of disease-linked clones was reported in matched ankylosing spondylitis synovial fluid.

Libraries for TCR beta were made by quantitative 5'-RACE with molecular barcodes. TCRdb re-called the 5' RACE reads with MiXCR, one entry per CDR3 protein. The table has 380,000 or so distinct CDR3 sequences, 20% to 25% seen once; the top ten hold roughly 13%. This TCR was sampled from a male donor with ankylosing spondylitis or in good health (not recorded which). The material sequenced was blood, either unsorted or a sorted T cell fraction (not recorded which).

In nucleotides, the CDR3 is TGTGCCAGCAGCCCCGCTTCAATGGGGACAGATACGCAGTATTTT. Translation: CASSPASMGTDTQYF. The chain is built from TRBV7-9 and TRBJ2-3; D remains unclear. This CDR3 has 15 amino acids. Germline V gene lookup returns CDR1 SEHNR and CDR2 FQNEAQ (reference sequence). V was shortened by 5 bases and J by 3 bases, with 15 bases between the two germline ends.